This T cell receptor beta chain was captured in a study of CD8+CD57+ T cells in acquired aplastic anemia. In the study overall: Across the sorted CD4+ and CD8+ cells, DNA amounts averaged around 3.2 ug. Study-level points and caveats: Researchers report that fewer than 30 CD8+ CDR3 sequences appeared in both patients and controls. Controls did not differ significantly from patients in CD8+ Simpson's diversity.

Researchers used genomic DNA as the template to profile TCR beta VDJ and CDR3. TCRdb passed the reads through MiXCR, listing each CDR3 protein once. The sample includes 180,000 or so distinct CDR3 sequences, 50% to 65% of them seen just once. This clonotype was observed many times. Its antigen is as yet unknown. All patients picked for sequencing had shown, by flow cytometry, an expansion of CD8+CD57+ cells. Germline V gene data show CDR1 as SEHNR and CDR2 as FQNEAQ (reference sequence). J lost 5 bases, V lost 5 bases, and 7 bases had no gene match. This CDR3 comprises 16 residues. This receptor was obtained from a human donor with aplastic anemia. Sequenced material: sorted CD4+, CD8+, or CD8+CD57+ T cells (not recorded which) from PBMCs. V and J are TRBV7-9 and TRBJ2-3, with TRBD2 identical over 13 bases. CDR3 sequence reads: CASSVTSGGYGDTQYF. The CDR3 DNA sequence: TGTGCCAGCAGCGTGACTAGCGGGGGGTATGGAGATACGCAGTATTTT.